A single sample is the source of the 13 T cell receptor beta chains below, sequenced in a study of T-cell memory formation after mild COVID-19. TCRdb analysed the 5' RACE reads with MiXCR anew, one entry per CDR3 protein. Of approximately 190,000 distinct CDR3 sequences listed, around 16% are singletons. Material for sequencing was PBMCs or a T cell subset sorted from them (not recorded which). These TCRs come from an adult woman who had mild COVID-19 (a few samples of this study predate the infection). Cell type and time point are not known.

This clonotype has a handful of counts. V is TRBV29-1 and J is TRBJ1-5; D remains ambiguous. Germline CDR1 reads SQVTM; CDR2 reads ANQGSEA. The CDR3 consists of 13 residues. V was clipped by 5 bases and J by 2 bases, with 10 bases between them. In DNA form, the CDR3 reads TGCAGCGTTTTCGCTGGCGGCAATCAGCCCCAGCATTTT. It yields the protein CSVFAGGNQPQHF.

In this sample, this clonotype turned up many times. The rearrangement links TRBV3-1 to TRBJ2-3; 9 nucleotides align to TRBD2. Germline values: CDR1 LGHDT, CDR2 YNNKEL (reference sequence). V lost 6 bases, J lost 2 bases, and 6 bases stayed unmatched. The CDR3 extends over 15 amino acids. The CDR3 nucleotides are TGTGCCAGCAGGTTGACTAGCGGATCCACAGATACGCAGTATTTT. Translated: CASRLTSGSTDTQYF.

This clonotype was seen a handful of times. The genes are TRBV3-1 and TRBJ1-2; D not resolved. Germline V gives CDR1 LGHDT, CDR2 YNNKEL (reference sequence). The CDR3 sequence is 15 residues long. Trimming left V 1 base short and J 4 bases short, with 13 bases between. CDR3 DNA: TGTGCCAGCAGCCAAGGTGGTTTATCGAGCTATGGCTACACCTTC. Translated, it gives CASSQGGLSSYGYTF.

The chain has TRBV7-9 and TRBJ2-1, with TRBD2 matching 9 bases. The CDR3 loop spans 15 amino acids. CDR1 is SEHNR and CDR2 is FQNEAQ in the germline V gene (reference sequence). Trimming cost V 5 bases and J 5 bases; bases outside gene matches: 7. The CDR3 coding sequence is TGTGCCAGCAGCAGAATAGCGGGGGCCGACAATGAGCAGTTCTTC. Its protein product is CASSRIAGADNEQFF.

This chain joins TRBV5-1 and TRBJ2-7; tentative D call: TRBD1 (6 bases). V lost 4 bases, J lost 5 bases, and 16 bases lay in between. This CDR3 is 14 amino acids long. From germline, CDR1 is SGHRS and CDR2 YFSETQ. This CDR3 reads CASSPDSHSNEQYF. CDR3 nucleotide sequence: TGCGCCAGCAGCCCGGACAGCCACTCTAACGAGCAGTACTTC.

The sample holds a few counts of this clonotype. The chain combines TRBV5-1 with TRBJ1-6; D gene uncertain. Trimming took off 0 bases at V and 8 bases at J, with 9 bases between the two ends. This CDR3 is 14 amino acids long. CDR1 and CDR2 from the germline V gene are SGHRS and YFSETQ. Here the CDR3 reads CASSLGQLHSPLHF. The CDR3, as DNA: TGCGCCAGCAGCTTGGGGCAGCTACATTCACCCCTCCACTTT.

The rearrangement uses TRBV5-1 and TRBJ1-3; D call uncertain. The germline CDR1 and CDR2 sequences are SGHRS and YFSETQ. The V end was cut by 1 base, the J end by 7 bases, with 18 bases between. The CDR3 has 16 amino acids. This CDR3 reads CASSLPDNLPWNTIYF. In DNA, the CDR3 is TGCGCCAGCAGCTTGCCTGACAACCTCCCATGGAACACCATATATTTT.

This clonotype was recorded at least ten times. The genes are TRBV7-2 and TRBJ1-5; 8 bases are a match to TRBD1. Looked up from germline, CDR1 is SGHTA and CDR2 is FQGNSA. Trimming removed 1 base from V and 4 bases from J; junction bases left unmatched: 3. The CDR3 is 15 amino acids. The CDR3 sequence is CASSLGQGRNQPQHF. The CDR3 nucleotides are TGTGCCAGCAGCTTAGGACAGGGGAGGAATCAGCCCCAGCATTTT.

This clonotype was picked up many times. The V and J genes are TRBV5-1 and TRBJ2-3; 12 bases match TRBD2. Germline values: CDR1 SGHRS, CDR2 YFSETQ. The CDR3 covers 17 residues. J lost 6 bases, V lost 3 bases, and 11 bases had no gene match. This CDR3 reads CASSSTVTSGRLDTQYF. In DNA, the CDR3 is TGCGCCAGCAGCTCGACGGTGACTAGCGGGAGATTGGATACGCAGTATTTT.

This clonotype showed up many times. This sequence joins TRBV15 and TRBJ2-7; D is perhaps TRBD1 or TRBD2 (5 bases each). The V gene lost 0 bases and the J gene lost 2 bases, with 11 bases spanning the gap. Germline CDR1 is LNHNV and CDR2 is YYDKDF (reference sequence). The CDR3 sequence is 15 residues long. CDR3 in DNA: TGTGCCACCAGCAGAGATTCGGGGCTAGCCTACGAGCAGTACTTC. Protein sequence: CATSRDSGLAYEQYF.

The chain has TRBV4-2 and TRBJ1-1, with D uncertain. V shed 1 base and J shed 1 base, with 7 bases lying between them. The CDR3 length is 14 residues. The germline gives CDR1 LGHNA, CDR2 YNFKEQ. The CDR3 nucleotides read TGTGCCAGCAGCCAAGGAGGGAGGAACACTGAAGCTTTCTTT. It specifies CASSQGGRNTEAFF.

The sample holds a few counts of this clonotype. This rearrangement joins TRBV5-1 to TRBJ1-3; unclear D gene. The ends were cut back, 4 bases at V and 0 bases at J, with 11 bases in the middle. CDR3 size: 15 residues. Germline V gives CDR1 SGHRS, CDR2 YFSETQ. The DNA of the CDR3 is TGCGCCAGCAGCCCACGGGCAAGCTCTGGAAACACCATATATTTT. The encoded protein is CASSPRASSGNTIYF.

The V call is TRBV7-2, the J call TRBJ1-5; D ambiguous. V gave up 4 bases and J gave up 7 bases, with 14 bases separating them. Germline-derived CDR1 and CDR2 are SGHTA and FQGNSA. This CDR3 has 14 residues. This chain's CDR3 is CASSWAWTGQPQHF. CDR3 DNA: TGTGCCAGCAGCTGGGCATGGACGGGGCAGCCCCAGCATTTT.